This T cell receptor (beta chain) derives from a study of liver allograft versus peripheral blood T cells. In the study overall: Comparisons were made between T cell receptor repertoires found in transplanted livers and those circulating in recipients' peripheral blood.

Notes on the study in general: As reported, T cell receptor repertoires inside liver allografts differed from those present in peripheral blood.

By share, this clonotype ranks as medium-sized. Its antigen is not identified. Trimming removed 5 bases at V and 6 bases at J, with 13 bases between. Germline V CDR1 and CDR2: SGHTA, FQGNSA. This CDR3 spans 13 amino acids. Via MiXCR, TCRdb re-called the reads, giving one row per CDR3 protein. The table shows more than 3,500 distinct CDR3 sequences, with approximately 15% occurring only once. The chain joins TRBV7-2 to TRBJ1-2; D uncertain. The source is a human patient who had a liver transplant. Some T cells may be provided by the graft donor. CDR3: CASSVDTGDGYTF. The CDR3 DNA is TGTGCCAGCAGCGTAGACACGGGCGATGGCTACACCTTC.